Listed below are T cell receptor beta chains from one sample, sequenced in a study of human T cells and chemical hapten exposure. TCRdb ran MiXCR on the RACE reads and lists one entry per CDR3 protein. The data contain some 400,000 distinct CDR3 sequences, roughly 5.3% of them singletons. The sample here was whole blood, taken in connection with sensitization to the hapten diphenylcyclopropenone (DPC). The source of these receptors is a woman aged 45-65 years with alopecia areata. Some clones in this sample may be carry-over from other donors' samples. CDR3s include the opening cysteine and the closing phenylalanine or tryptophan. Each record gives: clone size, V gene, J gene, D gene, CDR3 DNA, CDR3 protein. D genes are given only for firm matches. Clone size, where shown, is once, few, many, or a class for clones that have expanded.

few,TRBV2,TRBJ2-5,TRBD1,TGTGCCAGCAGGGGGACCGGGACAGGGGAAGAGACCCAGTACTTC,CASRGTGTGEETQYF
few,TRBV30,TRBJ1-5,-,TGTGCCTGGAACAGTGAAGGAGGCAATCAGCCCCAGCATTTT,CAWNSEGGNQPQHF
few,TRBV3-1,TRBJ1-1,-,TGTGCCAGCAGCCAAGATGGGGGGCCGAACACTGAAGCTTTCTTT,CASSQDGGPNTEAFF
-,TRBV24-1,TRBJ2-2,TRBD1,TGTGCCACCGGGACAGGGTCATCCGGGGAGCTGTTTTTT,CATGTGSSGELFF
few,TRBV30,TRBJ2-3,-,TGTGCCTGGAGTTTGAATACGCAGTATTTT,CAWSLNTQYF
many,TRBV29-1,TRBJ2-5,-,TGCAGCGTTGCGTCGGGGAGGAAGGAGACCCAGTACTTC,CSVASGRKETQYF
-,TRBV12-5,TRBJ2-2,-,TGTGCTAGTGGTTCAATGGGACCCCTGCCCGGGGAGCTGTTTTTT,CASGSMGPLPGELFF
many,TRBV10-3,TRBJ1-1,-,TGTGCCATCAGTGTCTCAGGACCTGGGGCGGGTGAAGCTTTCTTT,CAISVSGPGAGEAFF
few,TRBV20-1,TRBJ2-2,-,TGCAGTGCTAGAGATGGGCGGGAAACCGGGGAGCTGTTTTTT,CSARDGRETGELFF
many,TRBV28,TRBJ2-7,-,TGTGCCAGCAGTCCCCCCCGTCTCGACGAGCAGTACTTC,CASSPPRLDEQYF
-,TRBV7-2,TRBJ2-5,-,TGTGCCAGCAGCCCTGACGGGCGCCAGTACTTC,CASSPDGRQYF
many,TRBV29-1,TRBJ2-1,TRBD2,TGCAGCGTTGAAGGAATGGGCGGGACTAGCGGACCGTTTTACAATGAGCAGTTCTTC,CSVEGMGGTSGPFYNEQFF
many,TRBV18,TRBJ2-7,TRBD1,TGTGCCAGCTCAACGGGACAGTTTGCTTACGAGCAGTACTTC,CASSTGQFAYEQYF
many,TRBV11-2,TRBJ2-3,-,TGTGCCAGCAGCCCAGCTAGGTCAGATACGCAGTATTTT,CASSPARSDTQYF
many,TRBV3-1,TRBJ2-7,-,TGTGCCAGCAGCCAAGATTTCGGCAGGGGCGAGCAGTACTTC,CASSQDFGRGEQYF
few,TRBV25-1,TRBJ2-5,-,TGTGCCAGCAGTGAACCCGTAGGCCAGGGAGAGACCCAGTACTTC,CASSEPVGQGETQYF
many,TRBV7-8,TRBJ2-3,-,TGTGCCAGCAGCTCCCTATTGGGAGATACGCAGTATTTT,CASSSLLGDTQYF
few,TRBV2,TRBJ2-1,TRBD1,TGTGCCAGCACTTGGGGACAGGGGATGGTGGAGTTCTTC,CASTWGQGMVEFF
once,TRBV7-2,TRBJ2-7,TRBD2,TGTGCCAGCAGCCTACTAGCGGGGGGGCTCTACGAGCAGTACTTC,CASSLLAGGLYEQYF
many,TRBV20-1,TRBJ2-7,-,TGCAGTGCTAGAGTACCCGGGACTTACACCTACGAGCAGTACTTC,CSARVPGTYTYEQYF
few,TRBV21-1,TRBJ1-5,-,TGTGCCAGCAGCAAAGGAGGACAGGGGAAGTGGATGAGAAATCAGCCCCAGCATTTT,CASSKGGQGKWMRNQPQHF
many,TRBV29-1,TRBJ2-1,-,TGCAGCGTTGAATTCGGGAATGAGCAGTTCTTC,CSVEFGNEQFF
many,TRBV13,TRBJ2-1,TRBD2,TGTGCCAGCAGCACGACTAGCGGGAGGGCGAATGAGCAGTTCTTC,CASSTTSGRANEQFF
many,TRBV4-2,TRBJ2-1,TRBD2,TGTGCCAGCAGCCATGGGACTAGCGGGTTGTACAATGAGCAGTTCTTC,CASSHGTSGLYNEQFF
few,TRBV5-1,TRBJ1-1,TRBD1,TGCGCCAGCAGCCCCAGGGGGCACACTGAAGCTTTCTTT,CASSPRGHTEAFF
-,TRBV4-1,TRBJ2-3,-,TGCGCCAGCAGCCCCGACGAGGTCACAGATACGCAGTATTTT,CASSPDEVTDTQYF
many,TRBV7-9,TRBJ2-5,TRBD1,TGTGCCAGCAGCTCAGGGGGTTTGGCGGAGACCCAGTACTTC,CASSSGGLAETQYF
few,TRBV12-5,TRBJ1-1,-,TGTGCTAGTGCCTGGGGGGGGCTCACTGAAGCTTTCTTT,CASAWGGLTEAFF
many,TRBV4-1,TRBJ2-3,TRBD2,TGCGCCAGCAGCCACCACCTCTTCGGGGGGGCAGAGGGGGATACGCAGTATTTT,CASSHHLFGGAEGDTQYF
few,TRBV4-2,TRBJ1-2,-,TGTGCCAGCAGCCAAGATCGGGGCACGGATGGCTACACCTTC,CASSQDRGTDGYTF
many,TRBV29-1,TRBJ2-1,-,TGCAGCGTTGGGGTTGGGTCCTACAATGAGCAGTTCTTC,CSVGVGSYNEQFF
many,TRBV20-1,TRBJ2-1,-,TGCAGTGCTAGAGATTACAGCGGACGCCAGTATGAGCAGTTCTTC,CSARDYSGRQYEQFF
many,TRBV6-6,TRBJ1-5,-,TGTGCCAGCAGTCACTATACGAACTCGGATAGCAATCAGCCCCAGCATTTT,CASSHYTNSDSNQPQHF
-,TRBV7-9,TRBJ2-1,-,TGTGCCAGCAGCCCTAGGGGTAGCGGATACAATGAGCAGTTCTTC,CASSPRGSGYNEQFF
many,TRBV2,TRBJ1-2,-,TGTGCCAGCAGTGGGGATGATCGGGGAGGAGACTATGGCTACACCTTC,CASSGDDRGGDYGYTF
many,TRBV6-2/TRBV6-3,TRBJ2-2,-,TGTGCCAGCAGTTATTACGACAGAACTCCCACCGGGGAGCTGTTTTTT,CASSYYDRTPTGELFF
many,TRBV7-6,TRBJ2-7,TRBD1,TGTGCCAGCAGCCAGAAGACAGGGCACGAGCAGTACTTC,CASSQKTGHEQYF
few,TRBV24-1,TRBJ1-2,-,TGTGCCACCAGTGATAGGACACATAACTATGGCTACACCTTC,CATSDRTHNYGYTF
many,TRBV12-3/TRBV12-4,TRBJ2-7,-,TGTGCCAGCAGTCTCGGGACAAGAGGCGTCTACGAGCAGTACTTC,CASSLGTRGVYEQYF
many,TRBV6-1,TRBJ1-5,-,TGTGCCAGCAGGGTGGAGACTGGGCGGAATCAGCCCCAGCATTTT,CASRVETGRNQPQHF
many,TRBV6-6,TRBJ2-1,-,TGTGCCAGCGGTGACAGGTACAATGAGCAGTTCTTC,CASGDRYNEQFF
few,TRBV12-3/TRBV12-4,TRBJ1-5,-,TGTGCCAGCAGTTTAGAAGGGATTCAAAATAATCAGCCCCAGCATTTT,CASSLEGIQNNQPQHF
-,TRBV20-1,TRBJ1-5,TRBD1,TGCAGTGCTCAGACAGGGATGAGCAATCAGCCCCAGCATTTT,CSAQTGMSNQPQHF